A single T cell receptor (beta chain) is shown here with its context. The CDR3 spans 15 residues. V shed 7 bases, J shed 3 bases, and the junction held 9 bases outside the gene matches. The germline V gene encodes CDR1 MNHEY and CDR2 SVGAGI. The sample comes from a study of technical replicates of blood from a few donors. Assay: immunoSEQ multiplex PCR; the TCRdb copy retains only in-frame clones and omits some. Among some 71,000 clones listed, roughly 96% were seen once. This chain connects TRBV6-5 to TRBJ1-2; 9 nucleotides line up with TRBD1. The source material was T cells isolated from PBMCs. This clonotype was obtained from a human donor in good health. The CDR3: CASTHGTGRDYGYTF. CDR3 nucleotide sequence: TGTGCCAGCACCCACGGGACAGGGAGGGACTATGGCTACACCTTC.